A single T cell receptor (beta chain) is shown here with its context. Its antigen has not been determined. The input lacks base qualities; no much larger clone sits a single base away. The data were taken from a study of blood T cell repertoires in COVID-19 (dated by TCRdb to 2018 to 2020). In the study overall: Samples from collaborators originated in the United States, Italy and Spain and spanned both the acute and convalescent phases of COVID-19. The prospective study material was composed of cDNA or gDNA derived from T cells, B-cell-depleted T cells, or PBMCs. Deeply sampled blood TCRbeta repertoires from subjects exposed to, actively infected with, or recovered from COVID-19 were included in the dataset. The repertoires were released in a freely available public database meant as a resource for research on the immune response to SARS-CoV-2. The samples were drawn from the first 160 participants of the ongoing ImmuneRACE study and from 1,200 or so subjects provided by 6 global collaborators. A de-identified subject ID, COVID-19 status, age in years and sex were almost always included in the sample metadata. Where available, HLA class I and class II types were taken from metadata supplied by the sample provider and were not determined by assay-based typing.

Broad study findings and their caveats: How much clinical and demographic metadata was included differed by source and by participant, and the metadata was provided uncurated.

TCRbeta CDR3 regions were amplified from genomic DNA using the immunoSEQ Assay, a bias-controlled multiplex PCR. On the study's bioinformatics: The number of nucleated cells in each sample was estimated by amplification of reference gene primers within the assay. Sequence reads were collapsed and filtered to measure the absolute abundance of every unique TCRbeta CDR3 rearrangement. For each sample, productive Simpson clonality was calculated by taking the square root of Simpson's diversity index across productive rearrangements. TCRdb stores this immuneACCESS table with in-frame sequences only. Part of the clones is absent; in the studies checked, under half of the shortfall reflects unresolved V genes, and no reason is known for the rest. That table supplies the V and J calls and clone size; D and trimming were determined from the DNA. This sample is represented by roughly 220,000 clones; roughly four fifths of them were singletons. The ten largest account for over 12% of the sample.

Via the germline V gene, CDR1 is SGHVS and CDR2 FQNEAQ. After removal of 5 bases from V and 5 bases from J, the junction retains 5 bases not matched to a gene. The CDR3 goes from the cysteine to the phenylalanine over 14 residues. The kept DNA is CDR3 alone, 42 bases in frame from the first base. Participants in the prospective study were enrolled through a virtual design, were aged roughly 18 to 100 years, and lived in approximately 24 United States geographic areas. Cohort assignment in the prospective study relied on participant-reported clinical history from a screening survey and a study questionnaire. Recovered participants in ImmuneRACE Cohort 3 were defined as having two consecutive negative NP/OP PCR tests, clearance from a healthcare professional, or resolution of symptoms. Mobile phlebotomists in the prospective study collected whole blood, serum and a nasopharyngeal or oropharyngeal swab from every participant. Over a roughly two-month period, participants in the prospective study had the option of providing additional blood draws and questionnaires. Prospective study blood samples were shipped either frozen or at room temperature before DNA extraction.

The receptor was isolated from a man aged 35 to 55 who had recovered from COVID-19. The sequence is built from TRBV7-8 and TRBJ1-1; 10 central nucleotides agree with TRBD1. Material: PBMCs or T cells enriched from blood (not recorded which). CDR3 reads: CASSPRQGATEAFF. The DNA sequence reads TGTGCCAGCAGCCCGAGACAGGGGGCAACTGAAGCTTTCTTT.